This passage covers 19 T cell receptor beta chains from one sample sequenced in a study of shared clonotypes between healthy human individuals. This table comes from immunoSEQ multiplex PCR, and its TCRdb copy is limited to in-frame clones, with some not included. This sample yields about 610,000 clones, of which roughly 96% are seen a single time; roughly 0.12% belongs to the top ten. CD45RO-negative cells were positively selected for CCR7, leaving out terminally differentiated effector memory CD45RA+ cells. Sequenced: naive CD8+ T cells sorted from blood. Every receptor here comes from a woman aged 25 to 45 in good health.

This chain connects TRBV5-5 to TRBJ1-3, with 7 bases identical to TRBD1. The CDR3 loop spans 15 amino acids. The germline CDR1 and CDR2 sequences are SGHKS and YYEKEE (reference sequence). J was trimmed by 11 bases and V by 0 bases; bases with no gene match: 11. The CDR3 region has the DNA TGTGCCAGCAGCTTGGACAGGGGCGGCATTCGGGCCATATATTTT. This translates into CASSLDRGGIRAIYF.

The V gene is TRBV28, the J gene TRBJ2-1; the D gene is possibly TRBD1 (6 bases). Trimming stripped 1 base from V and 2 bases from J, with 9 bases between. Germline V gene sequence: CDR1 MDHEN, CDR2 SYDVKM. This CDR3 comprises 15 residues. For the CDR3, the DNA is TGTGCCAGCAGTTTATTACAGGGCCCCTACAATGAGCAGTTCTTC. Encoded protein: CASSLLQGPYNEQFF.

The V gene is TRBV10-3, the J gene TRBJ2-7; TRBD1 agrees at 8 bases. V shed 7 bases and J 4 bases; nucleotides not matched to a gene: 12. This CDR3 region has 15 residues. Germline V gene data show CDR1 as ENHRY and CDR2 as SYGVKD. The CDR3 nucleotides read TGTGCCATCATGCGACAGGGGATCTTCGGGTACGAGCAGTACTTC. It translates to CAIMRQGIFGYEQYF.

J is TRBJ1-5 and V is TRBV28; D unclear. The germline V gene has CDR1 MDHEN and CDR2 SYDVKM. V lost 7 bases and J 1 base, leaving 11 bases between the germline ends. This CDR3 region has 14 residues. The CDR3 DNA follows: TGTGCCAGCACGGAGAGGGAGAGCAATCAGCCCCAGCATTTT. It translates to CASTERESNQPQHF.

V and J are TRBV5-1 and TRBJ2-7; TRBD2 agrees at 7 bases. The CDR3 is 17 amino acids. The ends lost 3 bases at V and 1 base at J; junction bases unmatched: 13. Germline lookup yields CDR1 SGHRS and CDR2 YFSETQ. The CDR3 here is CASSSWSGGLGSYEQYF. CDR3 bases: TGCGCCAGCAGCTCCTGGAGTGGCGGACTAGGTTCCTACGAGCAGTACTTC.

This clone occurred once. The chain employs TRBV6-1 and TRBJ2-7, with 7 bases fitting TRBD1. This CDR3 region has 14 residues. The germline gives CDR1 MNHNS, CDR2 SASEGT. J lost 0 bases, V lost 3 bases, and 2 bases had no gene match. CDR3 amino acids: CASSEDRSSYEQYF. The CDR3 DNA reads TGTGCCAGCAGTGAGGACAGGAGCTCCTACGAGCAGTACTTC.

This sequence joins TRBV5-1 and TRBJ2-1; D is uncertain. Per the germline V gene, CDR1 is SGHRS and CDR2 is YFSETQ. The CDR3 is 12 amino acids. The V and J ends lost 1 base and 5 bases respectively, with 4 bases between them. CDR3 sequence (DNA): TGCGCCAGCAGCTTGTTGGACAATGAGCAGTTCTTC. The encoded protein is CASSLLDNEQFF.

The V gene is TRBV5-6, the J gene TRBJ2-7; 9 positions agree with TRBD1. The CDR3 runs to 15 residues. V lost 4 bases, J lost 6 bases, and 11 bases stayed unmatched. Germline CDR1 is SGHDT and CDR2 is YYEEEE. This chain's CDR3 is CASSQGQGLGTEQYF. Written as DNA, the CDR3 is TGTGCCAGCAGCCAGGGACAGGGCTTAGGGACCGAGCAGTACTTC.

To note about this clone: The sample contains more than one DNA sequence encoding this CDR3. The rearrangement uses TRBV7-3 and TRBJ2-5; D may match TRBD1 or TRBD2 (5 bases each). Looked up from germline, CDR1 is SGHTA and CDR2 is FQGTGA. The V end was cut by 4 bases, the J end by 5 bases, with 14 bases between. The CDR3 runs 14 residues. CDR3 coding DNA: TGTGCCAGCAGCTCCGGACTTGCAGGGGAGACCCAGTACTTC. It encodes CASSSGLAGETQYF. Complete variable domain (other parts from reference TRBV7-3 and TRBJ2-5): GAGVSQTPSNKVTEKGKYVELRCDPISGHTALYWYRQSLGQGPEFLIYFQGTGAADDSGLPNDRFFAVRPEGSVSTLKIQRTERGDSAVYLCASSSGLAGETQYFGPGTRLLVL.

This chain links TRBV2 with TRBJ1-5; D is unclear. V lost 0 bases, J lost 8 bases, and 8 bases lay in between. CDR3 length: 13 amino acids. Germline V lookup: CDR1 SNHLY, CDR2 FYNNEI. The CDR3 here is CASSEALTEPQHF. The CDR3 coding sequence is TGTGCCAGCAGTGAAGCGCTTACGGAGCCCCAGCATTTT. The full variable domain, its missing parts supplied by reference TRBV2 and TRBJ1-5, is EPEVTQTPSHQVTQMGQEVILRCVPISNHLYFYWYRQILGQKVEFLVSFYNNEISEKSEIFDDQFSVERPDGSNFTLKIRSTKLEDSAMYFCASSEALTEPQHFGDGTRLSIL.

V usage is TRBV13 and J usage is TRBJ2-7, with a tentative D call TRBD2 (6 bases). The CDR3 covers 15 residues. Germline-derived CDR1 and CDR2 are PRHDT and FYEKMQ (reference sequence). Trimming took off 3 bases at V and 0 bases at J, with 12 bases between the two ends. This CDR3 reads CASSLGLTSSYEQYF. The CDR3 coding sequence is TGTGCCAGCAGCTTGGGACTGACTAGCTCCTACGAGCAGTACTTC.

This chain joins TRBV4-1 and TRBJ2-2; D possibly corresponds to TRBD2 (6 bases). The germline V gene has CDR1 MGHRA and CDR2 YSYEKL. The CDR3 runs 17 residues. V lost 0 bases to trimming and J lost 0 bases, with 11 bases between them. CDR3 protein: CASSQDLPGANTGELFF. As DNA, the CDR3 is TGCGCCAGCAGCCAAGATTTACCGGGGGCGAACACCGGGGAGCTGTTTTTT.

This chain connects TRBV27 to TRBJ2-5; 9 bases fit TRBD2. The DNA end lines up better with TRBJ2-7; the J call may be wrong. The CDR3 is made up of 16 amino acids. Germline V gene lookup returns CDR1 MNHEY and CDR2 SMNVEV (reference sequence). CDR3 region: CASSLSAGGFLHEQYF. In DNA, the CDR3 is TGTGCCAGCAGTTTATCTGCGGGAGGGTTCTTGCACGAGCAGTACTTC.

CDR3 coding DNA: TGTGCCTGGAGTCTGCTTGGCATAGATACGCAGTATTTT. It codes for CAWSLLGIDTQYF. The chain recombines TRBV30 with TRBJ2-3; no clear D gene. The V gene's germline CDR1 is GTSNPN and CDR2 SVGIG (reference sequence). The V end lost 2 bases, the J end lost 5 bases, and 11 bases lay between the germline ends. The CDR3 runs to 13 residues.

The DNA for the CDR3 is TGTGCCAGCAGCTTGGTCGACTTTAACACCGGGGAGCTGTTTTTT. Residues: CASSLVDFNTGELFF. The chain employs TRBV7-9 and TRBJ2-2, with no clear D. V was pared by 3 bases and J by 2 bases, with 10 bases between. The CDR3 loop spans 15 amino acids. In germline, CDR1 is SEHNR, CDR2 FQNEAQ (reference sequence).

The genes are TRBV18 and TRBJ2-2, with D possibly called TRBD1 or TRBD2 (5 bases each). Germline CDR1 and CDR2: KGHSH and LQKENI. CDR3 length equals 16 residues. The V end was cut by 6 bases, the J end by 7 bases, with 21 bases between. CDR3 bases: TGTGCCAGCTCCGCTTCACCTTGGGACCAATTCGGGGAGCTGTTTTTT. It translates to CASSASPWDQFGELFF.

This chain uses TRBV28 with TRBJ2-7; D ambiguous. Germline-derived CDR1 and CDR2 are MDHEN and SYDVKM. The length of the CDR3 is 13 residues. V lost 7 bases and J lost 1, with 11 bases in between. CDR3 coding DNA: TGTGCCAGCACCGAACCGAATTCCTACGAGCAGTACTTC. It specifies CASTEPNSYEQYF.

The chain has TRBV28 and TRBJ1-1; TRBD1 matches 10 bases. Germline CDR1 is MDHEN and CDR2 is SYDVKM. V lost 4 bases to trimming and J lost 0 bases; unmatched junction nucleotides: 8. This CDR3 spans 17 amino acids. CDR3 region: CASSWTGGPKLNTEAFF. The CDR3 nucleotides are TGTGCCAGCAGTTGGACAGGGGGACCCAAATTGAACACTGAAGCTTTCTTT.

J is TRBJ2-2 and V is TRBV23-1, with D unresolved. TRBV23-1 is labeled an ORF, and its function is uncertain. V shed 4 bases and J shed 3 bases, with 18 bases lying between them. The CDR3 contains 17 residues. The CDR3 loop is CASSPAPGHRDTGELFF. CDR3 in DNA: TGCGCCAGCAGTCCCGCACCGGGCCATCGCGACACCGGGGAGCTGTTTTTT.